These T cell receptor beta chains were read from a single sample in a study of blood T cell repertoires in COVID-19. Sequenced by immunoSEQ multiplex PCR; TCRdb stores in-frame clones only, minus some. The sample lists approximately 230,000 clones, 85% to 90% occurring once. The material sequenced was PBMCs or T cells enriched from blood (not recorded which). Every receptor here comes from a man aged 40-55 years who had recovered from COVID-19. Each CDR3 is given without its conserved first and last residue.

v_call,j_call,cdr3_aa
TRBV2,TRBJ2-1,ASSTHRTANEQF
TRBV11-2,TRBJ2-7,ASSLWGGTYEQY
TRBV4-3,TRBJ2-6,ASSHGTGGSGANVLT
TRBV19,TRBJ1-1,ASSISPGGTEAF
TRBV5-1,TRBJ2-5,ASSIGLAGARSQETQY
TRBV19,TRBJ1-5,ASSPGSFSNQPQH
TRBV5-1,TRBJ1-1,ASAGQSPEAF
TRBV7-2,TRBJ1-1,ASSLALEGQTF
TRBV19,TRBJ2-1,ASELSGRVGNEQF
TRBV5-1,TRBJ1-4,ASSPTGGRLDEKLF
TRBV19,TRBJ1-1,ASKTGPLFGVNTEAF